This T cell receptor beta chain was recorded in a study of shared clonotypes between healthy human individuals. Overall study results and limits: In having few donors, the study represented limited genetic and exposure-history diversity. Non-shared clonotypes had lower generation probabilities than clonotypes shared by all four sorted-subset donors.

Looked up from germline, CDR1 is LNHDA and CDR2 is SQIVND (reference sequence). With 10 bases removed from V and 5 bases from J, the gap between germline ends came to 17 bases. CDR3 size: 13 residues. The protocol was immunoSEQ multiplex PCR, while the TCRdb copy is restricted to in-frame clones and leaves out a portion. Among some 630,000 clones listed, around 72% were seen once. Note on this clone: Its antigen remains unidentified.

V and J are TRBV19 and TRBJ2-5; D may be TRBD2 (5 bases). Material for sequencing was memory CD4+ T cells sorted from blood. Subset specified: CD45RA-negative fraction. This receptor was taken from a woman in her thirties in good health. The CDR3 loop is CATSEGIGETQYF. The CDR3 region has the DNA TGTGCCACAAGCGAGGGAATCGGGGAGACCCAGTACTTC.